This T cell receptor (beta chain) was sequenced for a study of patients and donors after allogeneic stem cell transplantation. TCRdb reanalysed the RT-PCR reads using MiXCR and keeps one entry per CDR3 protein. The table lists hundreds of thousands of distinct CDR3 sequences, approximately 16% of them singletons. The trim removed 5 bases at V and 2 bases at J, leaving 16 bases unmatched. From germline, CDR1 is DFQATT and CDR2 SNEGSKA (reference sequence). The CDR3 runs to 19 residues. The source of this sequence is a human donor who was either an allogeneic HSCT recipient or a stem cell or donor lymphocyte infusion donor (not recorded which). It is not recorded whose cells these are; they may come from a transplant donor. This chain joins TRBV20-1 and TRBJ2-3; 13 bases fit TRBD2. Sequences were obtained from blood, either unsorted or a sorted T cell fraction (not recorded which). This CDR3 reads CSAEPTSGGAGRATDTQYF. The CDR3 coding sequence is TGCAGTGCTGAACCAACTAGCGGGGGGGCCGGGAGAGCCACAGATACGCAGTATTTT.